These 21 T cell receptor beta chains were sequenced from one sample in a study of OX40 agonist ivuxolimab in advanced cancers. Here immunoSEQ multiplex PCR was the method, and the copy in TCRdb shows in-frame clones only, minus some. The table records about 85,000 clones, around 86% of them present only once. The material sequenced was CD4+ or CD8+ T cells sorted from blood, taken in a trial of the OX40 agonist ivuxolimab. Receptors were obtained from an adult with an advanced solid tumor such as melanoma, head and neck, liver or kidney cancer.

This clone has only one observation. The chain is built from TRBV19 and TRBJ1-2, with no clear D. The V gene lost 5 bases and the J gene lost 4 bases, with 14 bases spanning the gap. The CDR3 sequence is 14 residues long. CDR1 LNHDA and CDR2 SQIVND come from the germline V gene (reference sequence). The CDR3 loop reads CASSERSKLYGYTF. The CDR3 region has the DNA TGTGCCAGTAGTGAGAGATCCAAACTCTATGGCTACACCTTC.

The V gene is TRBV29-1, the J gene TRBJ1-2; D might be TRBD1 (5 bases). V lost 4 bases and J 3 bases, leaving 12 bases between the germline ends. CDR1 is SQVTM and CDR2 is ANQGSEA in the germline V gene. This CDR3 region has 13 residues. The CDR3 loop reads CSVVLGTDYGYTF. The CDR3 DNA follows: TGCAGCGTTGTACTCGGGACGGACTATGGCTACACCTTC.

The J gene is TRBJ2-1, the V gene TRBV11-2; perhaps TRBD1 as D (6 bases). V gave up 6 bases and J gave up 8 bases, with 20 bases separating them. The CDR3 has 15 residues. Germline CDR1 is SGHAT and CDR2 is FQNNGV. CDR3 nucleotides: TGTGCCAGCAGTCGAACAGGGTTCTCCGGAGATGAGCAGTTCTTC. Residues: CASSRTGFSGDEQFF.

This sequence joins TRBV6-6 and TRBJ2-7, with TRBD1 matching over 7 bases. V gave up 4 bases and J gave up 2 bases; unmatched junction bases: 5. The germline V gene encodes CDR1 MNHNY and CDR2 SVGAGI (reference sequence). The CDR3 consists of 14 residues. DNA for the CDR3: TGTGCCAGCAGTTCCTTCACAGGGGCCTACGAGCAGTACTTC. This gives the protein CASSSFTGAYEQYF.

The chain couples TRBV4-1 to TRBJ2-7, with 13 bases matching TRBD2. The germline CDR1 and CDR2 sequences are MGHRA and YSYEKL. This CDR3 contains 17 residues. V lost 2 bases to trimming and J lost 0 bases; unmatched junction nucleotides: 4. CDR3 coding DNA: TGCGCCAGCAGCCAACGACTAGCGGGGGGTATCTCCTACGAGCAGTACTTC. Amino acid sequence: CASSQRLAGGISYEQYF.

This clone came up a few times. The rearrangement links TRBV28 to TRBJ2-7; D is unclear. CDR1 MDHEN and CDR2 SYDVKM come from the germline V gene. The germline V and J ends were trimmed by 2 bases and 7 bases, with 12 bases remaining between them. The CDR3 is 13 amino acids. The CDR3 DNA follows: TGTGCCAGCAGTTTAAGGAGCCCCGGAGAGCAGTACTTC. Protein: CASSLRSPGEQYF.

The rearrangement links TRBV28 to TRBJ1-1; 10 bases map to TRBD1. The CDR3 is made up of 15 amino acids. In germline, CDR1 is MDHEN, CDR2 SYDVKM. Trimming cost V 6 bases and J 4 bases; bases outside gene matches: 8. CDR3 loop: CASSPPGQGPTEAFF. In DNA form, the CDR3 reads TGTGCCAGCAGCCCTCCGGGACAGGGGCCCACTGAAGCTTTCTTT.

This chain links TRBV5-5 with TRBJ1-4, with D perhaps TRBD1 (6 bases). CDR1 and CDR2 (germline): SGHKS, YYEKEE (reference sequence). V lost 4 bases, J lost 3 bases, and 16 bases lay in between. The CDR3 consists of 16 residues. The CDR3 reads CASSGPGEGANEKLFF. In DNA form, the CDR3 reads TGTGCCAGCAGCGGCCCAGGGGAAGGGGCTAATGAAAAACTGTTTTTT.

The rearrangement joins TRBV18 to TRBJ1-1; the D is unclear. Germline CDR1 and CDR2: KGHSH and LQKENI. There are 18 residues in the CDR3. The ends were cut back, 3 bases at V and 0 bases at J, with 20 bases in the middle. CDR3 sequence: CASSPKRATGSMNTEAFF. CDR3 nucleotides: TGTGCCAGCTCACCTAAACGGGCGACCGGGAGTATGAACACTGAAGCTTTCTTT.

The gene calls are TRBV5-1 and TRBJ1-2; D is uncertain. V was trimmed by 4 bases and J by 2 bases, leaving 15 bases between them. From germline, CDR1 is SGHRS and CDR2 YFSETQ. This CDR3 is 15 amino acids long. The CDR3 loop reads CASSPGVTANYGYTF. The CDR3 nucleotides read TGCGCCAGCAGCCCTGGAGTGACGGCAAACTATGGCTACACCTTC.

The rearrangement joins TRBV9 to TRBJ1-3, with D unclear. Germline-derived CDR1 and CDR2 are SGDLS and YYNGEE. The CDR3 is made up of 14 amino acids. V dropped 4 bases and J dropped 4 bases, with 12 bases sitting between them. For the CDR3, the DNA is TGTGCCAGCAGCAGTACCGGGAACGGAAACACCATATATTTT. Encoded protein: CASSSTGNGNTIYF.

The chain links TRBV5-1 to TRBJ1-1, with no clear D. V was shortened by 3 bases and J by 4 bases, with 16 bases between the two germline ends. This CDR3 is 15 amino acids long. Per germline, CDR1 SGHRS and CDR2 YFSETQ. CDR3 sequence reads: CASSSSLEGRTEAFF. For the CDR3, the DNA is TGCGCCAGCAGCTCCTCACTGGAGGGCCGCACTGAAGCTTTCTTT.

There are a few counts of this clone. The chain employs TRBV28 and TRBJ1-6; D remains unclear. The V end was cut by 5 bases, the J end by 9 bases, with 8 bases between. Germline V gene data show CDR1 as MDHEN and CDR2 as SYDVKM. This CDR3 has 12 amino acids. The CDR3 DNA sequence: TGTGCCAGCAGTCCCCTCCCTTCACCCCTCCACTTT. Residues: CASSPLPSPLHF.

This clone has just a few counts. The V and J genes are TRBV9 and TRBJ1-6; D gene unclear. Germline V gives CDR1 SGDLS, CDR2 YYNGEE. Trimming removed 4 bases from V and 3 bases from J, with 8 bases in between. The CDR3 sequence is 14 residues long. CDR3 region: CASSSGLYNSPLHF. The CDR3 DNA is TGTGCCAGCAGCTCCGGACTCTATAATTCACCCCTCCACTTT.

The chain recombines TRBV9 with TRBJ2-5, with D perhaps matching TRBD1 or TRBD2 (5 bases each). Deletions cut 0 bases from V and 4 bases from J, with 7 bases between. In germline, CDR1 is SGDLS, CDR2 YYNGEE. The CDR3 has 13 residues. The CDR3 DNA follows: TGTGCCAGCAGCGTAGGTGGGGGAGAGACCCAGTACTTC. As protein: CASSVGGGETQYF.

This CDR3 reads CASSPDTRRTEAFF. The CDR3 coding sequence is TGCGCCAGCAGTCCGGACACCAGGAGAACTGAAGCTTTCTTT. The chain combines TRBV5-1 with TRBJ1-1, with D maybe TRBD1 (5 bases). There are 14 residues in the CDR3. Trimming took off 5 bases at V and 5 bases at J, with 16 bases between the two ends. The V gene's germline CDR1 is SGHRS and CDR2 YFSETQ.

This sequence joins TRBV27 and TRBJ2-3; D may be TRBD2 (5 bases). CDR1 and CDR2 from the germline V gene are MNHEY and SMNVEV (reference sequence). Trimming left V 2 bases short and J 2 bases short, with 5 bases between. CDR3 size: 13 residues. This chain's CDR3 is CASSLDYTDTQYF. The CDR3 nucleotides read TGTGCCAGCAGTTTAGACTACACAGATACGCAGTATTTT.

CDR3 protein: CASIPGTGDGYTF. The CDR3 DNA is TGTGCCAGCATCCCCGGGACAGGGGACGGCTACACCTTC. The V gene is TRBV7-2, the J gene TRBJ1-2, with TRBD1 matching 10 bases. Germline V gives CDR1 SGHTA, CDR2 FQGNSA. The CDR3 runs 13 residues. J lost 8 bases, V lost 7 bases, and 7 bases had no gene match.

The chain employs TRBV5-1 and TRBJ2-7; 9 positions match TRBD1. Per the germline V gene, CDR1 is SGHRS and CDR2 is YFSETQ. After removal of 0 bases from V and 2 bases from J, the junction contained 3 bases not matched to a gene. The CDR3 has 15 amino acids. CDR3 in DNA: TGCGCCAGCAGCTTGGTACAGGGGGCTACCTACGAGCAGTACTTC. Translating gives CASSLVQGATYEQYF. The complete variable domain, with remaining parts taken from reference TRBV5-1 and TRBJ2-7, reads KAGVTQTPRYLIKTRGQQVTLSCSPISGHRSVSWYQQTPGQGLQFLFEYFSETQRNKGNFPGRFSGRQFSNSRSEMNVSTLELGDSALYLCASSLVQGATYEQYFGPGTRLTVT.

The chain combines TRBV11-2 with TRBJ1-1; D remains unclear. V shed 2 bases and J shed 1 base, with 8 bases lying between them. The CDR3 runs to 14 residues. Germline values: CDR1 SGHAT, CDR2 FQNNGV. Written as DNA, the CDR3 is TGTGCCAGCAGCTTAACACGGGCGAACACTGAAGCTTTCTTT. It specifies CASSLTRANTEAFF. The complete variable domain, with remaining parts taken from reference TRBV11-2 and TRBJ1-1, reads EAGVAQSPRYKIIEKRQSVAFWCNPISGHATLYWYQQILGQGPKLLIQFQNNGVVDDSQLPKDRFSAERLKGVDSTLKIQPAKLEDSAVYLCASSLTRANTEAFFGQGTRLTVV.

The chain is built from TRBV2 and TRBJ2-5, with 7 bases lining up with TRBD1. This CDR3 is built from 14 residues. Losses at the gene ends were 7 bases for V and 0 bases for J; bases not matched to a gene: 5. Per germline, CDR1 SNHLY and CDR2 FYNNEI. CDR3 coding DNA: TGTGCCAGCACCAAGACAGGGTACCAAGAGACCCAGTACTTC. This sequence encodes CASTKTGYQETQYF. The whole variable domain, remainder taken from reference TRBV2 and TRBJ2-5, is EPEVTQTPSHQVTQMGQEVILRCVPISNHLYFYWYRQILGQKVEFLVSFYNNEISEKSEIFDDQFSVERPDGSNFTLKIRSTKLEDSAMYFCASTKTGYQETQYFGPGTRLLVL.